This entry describes one T cell receptor beta chain. Antigen unknown. Both 60 Vbeta primers and 13 Jbeta primers went into the PCR. Sequencing was performed with immunoSEQ multiplex PCR; in TCRdb, only in-frame clones are kept and a portion is missing. The sample holds over 80,000 clones, 65% to 80% seen once. This specimen belongs to a study of cytomegalovirus exposure and HLA in healthy donors. Study-wide findings and caveats: An assumption of roughly uniform sequencing depth across donors underlay the presence/absence analyses.

V gave up 0 bases and J gave up 0 bases, with 7 bases separating them. Germline V gene sequence: CDR1 SGHTA, CDR2 FQGTGA. CDR3 length equals 15 residues. Sequencing was performed on PBMCs. The chain employs TRBV7-3 and TRBJ2-3; D might be TRBD2 (5 bases). This clonotype was sampled from a woman younger than 35 in good health and CMV-seropositive. DNA of the CDR3: TGTGCCAGCAGCTTAACCGGCGGGAGCACAGATACGCAGTATTTT. Translating gives CASSLTGGSTDTQYF.